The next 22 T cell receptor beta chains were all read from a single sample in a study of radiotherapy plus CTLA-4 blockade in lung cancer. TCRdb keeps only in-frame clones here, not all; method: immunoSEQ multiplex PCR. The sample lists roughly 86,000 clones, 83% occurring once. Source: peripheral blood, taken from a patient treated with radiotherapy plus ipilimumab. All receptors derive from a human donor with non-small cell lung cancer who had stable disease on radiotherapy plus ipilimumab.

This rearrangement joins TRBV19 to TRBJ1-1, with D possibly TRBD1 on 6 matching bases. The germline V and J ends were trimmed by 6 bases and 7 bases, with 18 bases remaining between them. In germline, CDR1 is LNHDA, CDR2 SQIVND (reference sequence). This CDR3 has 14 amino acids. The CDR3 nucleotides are TGTGCCAGTAGATTCTTCCAGGGGTCCGATGAAGCTTTCTTT. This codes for CASRFFQGSDEAFF.

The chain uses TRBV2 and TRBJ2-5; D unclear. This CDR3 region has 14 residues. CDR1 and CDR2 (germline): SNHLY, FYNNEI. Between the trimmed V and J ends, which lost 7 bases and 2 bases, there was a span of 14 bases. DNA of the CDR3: TGTGCCAGCATAGGGCCCACAGAACAAGAGACCCAGTACTTC. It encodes CASIGPTEQETQYF. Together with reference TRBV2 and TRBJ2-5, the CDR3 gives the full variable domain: EPEVTQTPSHQVTQMGQEVILRCVPISNHLYFYWYRQILGQKVEFLVSFYNNEISEKSEIFDDQFSVERPDGSNFTLKIRSTKLEDSAMYFCASIGPTEQETQYFGPGTRLLVL.

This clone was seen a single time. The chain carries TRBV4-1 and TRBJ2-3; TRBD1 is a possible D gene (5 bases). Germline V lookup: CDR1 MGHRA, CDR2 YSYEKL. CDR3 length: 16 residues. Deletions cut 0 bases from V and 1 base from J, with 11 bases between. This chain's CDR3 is CASSQEGTRGTDTQYF. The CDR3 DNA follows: TGCGCCAGCAGCCAAGAAGGAACCAGGGGCACAGATACGCAGTATTTT.

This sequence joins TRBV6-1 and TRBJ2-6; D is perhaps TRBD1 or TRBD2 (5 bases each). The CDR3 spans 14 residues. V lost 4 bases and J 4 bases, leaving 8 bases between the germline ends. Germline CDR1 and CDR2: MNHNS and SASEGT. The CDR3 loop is CASSVGDGANVLTF. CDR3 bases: TGTGCCAGCAGTGTGGGGGACGGGGCCAACGTCCTGACTTTC.

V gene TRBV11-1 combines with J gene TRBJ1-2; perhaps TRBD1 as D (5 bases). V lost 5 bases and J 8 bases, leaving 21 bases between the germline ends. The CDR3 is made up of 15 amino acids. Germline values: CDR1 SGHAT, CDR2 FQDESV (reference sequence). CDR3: CASSPDSHGAAGYTF. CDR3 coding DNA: TGTGCCAGCAGCCCCGACTCCCACGGGGCCGCAGGCTACACCTTC.

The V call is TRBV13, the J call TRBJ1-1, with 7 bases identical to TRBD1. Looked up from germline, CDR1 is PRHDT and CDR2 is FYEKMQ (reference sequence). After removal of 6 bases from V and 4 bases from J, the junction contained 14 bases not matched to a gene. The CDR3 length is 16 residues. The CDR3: CASRQGGPWGGTEAFF. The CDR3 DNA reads TGTGCCAGCAGGCAGGGGGGTCCCTGGGGGGGCACTGAAGCTTTCTTT.

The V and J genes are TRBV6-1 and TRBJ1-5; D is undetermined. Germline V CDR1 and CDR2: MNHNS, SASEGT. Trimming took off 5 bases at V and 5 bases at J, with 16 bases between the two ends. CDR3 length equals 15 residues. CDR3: CASSSAPESYQPQHF. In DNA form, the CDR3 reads TGTGCCAGCAGTTCAGCCCCGGAATCTTATCAGCCCCAGCATTTT.

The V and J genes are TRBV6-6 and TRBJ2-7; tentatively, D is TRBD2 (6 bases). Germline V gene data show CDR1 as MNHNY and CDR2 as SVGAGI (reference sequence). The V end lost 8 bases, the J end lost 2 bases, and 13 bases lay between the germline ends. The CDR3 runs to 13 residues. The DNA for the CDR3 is TGTGCCAGCCGAGGAGGGGTGGCCTACGAGCAGTACTTC. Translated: CASRGGVAYEQYF.

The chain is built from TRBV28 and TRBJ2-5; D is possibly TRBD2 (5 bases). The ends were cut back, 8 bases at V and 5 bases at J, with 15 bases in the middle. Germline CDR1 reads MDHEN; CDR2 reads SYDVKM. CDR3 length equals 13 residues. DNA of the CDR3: TGTGCCAGCGGTGTGAAGGGAGAGGAGACCCAGTACTTC. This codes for CASGVKGEETQYF.

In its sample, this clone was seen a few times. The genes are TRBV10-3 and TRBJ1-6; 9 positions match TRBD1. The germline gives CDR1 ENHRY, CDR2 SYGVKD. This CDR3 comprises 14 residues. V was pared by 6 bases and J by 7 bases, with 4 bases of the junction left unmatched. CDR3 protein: CAIRGGQGNSPLHF. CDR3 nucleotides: TGTGCCATCAGGGGCGGACAGGGGAATTCACCCCTCCACTTT.

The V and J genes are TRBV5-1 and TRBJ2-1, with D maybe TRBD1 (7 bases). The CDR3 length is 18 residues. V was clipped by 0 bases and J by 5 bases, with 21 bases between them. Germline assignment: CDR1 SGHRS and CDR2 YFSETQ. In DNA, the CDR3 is TGCGCCAGCAGCTTGGATTTTCAGGGGGGCCCGAAAGACAATGAGCAGTTCTTC. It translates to CASSLDFQGGPKDNEQFF.

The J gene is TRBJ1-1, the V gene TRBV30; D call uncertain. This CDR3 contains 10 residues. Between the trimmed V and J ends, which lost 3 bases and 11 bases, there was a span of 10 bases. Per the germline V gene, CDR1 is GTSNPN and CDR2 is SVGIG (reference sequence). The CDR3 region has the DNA TGTGCCTGGAGATCTTCCCGGGCTTTCTTT. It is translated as CAWRSSRAFF.

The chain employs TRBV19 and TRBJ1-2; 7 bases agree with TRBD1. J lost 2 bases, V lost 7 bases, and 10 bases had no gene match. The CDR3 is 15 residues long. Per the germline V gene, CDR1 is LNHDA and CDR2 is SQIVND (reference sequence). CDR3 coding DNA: TGTGCCAGTACCCGACAGGGAAAGGGGAACTATGGCTACACCTTC. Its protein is CASTRQGKGNYGYTF.

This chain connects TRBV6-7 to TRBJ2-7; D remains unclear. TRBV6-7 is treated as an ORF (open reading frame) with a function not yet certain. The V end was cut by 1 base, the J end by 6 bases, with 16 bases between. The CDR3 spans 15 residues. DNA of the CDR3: TGTGCCAGCAGTTACTTCCGATCTTACCCCTGCGAGCAGTACTTC. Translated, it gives CASSYFRSYPCEQYF.

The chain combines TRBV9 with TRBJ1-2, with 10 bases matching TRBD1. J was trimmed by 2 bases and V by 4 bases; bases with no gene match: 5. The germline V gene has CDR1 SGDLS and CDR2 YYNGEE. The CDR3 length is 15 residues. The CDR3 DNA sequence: TGTGCCAGCAGCCCCGGGACAGGGGTGAACTATGGCTACACCTTC. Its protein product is CASSPGTGVNYGYTF.

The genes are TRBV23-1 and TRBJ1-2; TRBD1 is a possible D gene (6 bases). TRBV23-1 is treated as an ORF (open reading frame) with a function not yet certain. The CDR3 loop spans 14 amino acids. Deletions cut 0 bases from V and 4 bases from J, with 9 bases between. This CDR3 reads CASSQSGAGYGYTF. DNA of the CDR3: TGCGCCAGCAGTCAATCGGGGGCCGGCTATGGCTACACCTTC.

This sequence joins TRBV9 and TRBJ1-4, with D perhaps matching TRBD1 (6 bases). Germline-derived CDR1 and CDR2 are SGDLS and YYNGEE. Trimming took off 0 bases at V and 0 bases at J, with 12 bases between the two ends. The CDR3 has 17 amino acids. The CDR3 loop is CASSVAGAGATNEKLFF. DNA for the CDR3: TGTGCCAGCAGCGTAGCTGGGGCAGGGGCAACTAATGAAAAACTGTTTTTT.

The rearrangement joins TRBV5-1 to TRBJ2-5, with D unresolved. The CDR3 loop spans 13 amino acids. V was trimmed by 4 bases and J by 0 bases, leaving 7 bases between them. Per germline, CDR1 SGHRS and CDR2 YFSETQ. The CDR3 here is CASSPVYQETQYF. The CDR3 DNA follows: TGCGCCAGCAGCCCGGTGTACCAAGAGACCCAGTACTTC. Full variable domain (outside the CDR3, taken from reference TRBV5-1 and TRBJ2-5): KAGVTQTPRYLIKTRGQQVTLSCSPISGHRSVSWYQQTPGQGLQFLFEYFSETQRNKGNFPGRFSGRQFSNSRSEMNVSTLELGDSALYLCASSPVYQETQYFGPGTRLLVL.

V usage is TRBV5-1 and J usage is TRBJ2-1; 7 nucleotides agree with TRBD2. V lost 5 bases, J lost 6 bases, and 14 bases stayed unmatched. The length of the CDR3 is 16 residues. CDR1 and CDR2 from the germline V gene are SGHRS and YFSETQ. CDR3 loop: CASSSNPGLGRNEQFF. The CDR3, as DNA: TGCGCCAGCAGTTCTAACCCAGGACTAGGGCGCAATGAGCAGTTCTTC.

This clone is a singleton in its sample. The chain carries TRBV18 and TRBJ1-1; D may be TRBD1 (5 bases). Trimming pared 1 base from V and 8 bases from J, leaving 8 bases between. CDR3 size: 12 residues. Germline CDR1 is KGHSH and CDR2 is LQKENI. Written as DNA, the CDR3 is TGTGCCAGCTCACCACAGGGGACCGAAGCTTTCTTT. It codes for CASSPQGTEAFF.

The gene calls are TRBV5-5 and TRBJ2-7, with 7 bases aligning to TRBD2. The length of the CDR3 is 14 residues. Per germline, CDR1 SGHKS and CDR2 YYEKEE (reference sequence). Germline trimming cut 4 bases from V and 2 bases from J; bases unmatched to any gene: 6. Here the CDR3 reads CASSPREGTYEQYF. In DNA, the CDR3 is TGTGCCAGCAGCCCTAGGGAGGGAACCTACGAGCAGTACTTC.

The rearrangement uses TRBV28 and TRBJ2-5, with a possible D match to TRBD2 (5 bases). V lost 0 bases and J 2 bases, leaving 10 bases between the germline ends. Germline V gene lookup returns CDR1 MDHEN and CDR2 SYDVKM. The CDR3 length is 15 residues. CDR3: CASSLWRRSQETQYF. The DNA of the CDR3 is TGTGCCAGCAGTTTATGGCGGAGGAGTCAAGAGACCCAGTACTTC.